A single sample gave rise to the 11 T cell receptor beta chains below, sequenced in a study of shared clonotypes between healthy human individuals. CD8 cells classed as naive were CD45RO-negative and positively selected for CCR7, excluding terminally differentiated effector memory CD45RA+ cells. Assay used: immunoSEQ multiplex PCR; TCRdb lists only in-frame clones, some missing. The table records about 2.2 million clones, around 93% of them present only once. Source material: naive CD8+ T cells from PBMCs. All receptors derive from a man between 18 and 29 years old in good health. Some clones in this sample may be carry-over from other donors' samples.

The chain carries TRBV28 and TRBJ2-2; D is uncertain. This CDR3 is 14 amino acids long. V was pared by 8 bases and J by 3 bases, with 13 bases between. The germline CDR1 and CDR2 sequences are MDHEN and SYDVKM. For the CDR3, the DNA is TGTGCCAGCGTGGGTCAAAGTGACACCGGGGAGCTGTTTTTT. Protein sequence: CASVGQSDTGELFF. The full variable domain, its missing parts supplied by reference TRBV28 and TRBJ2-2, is DVKVTQSSRYLVKRTGEKVFLECVQDMDHENMFWYRQDPGLGLRLIYFSYDVKMKEKGDIPEGYSVSREKKERFSLILESASTNQTSMYLCASVGQSDTGELFFGEGSRLTVL.

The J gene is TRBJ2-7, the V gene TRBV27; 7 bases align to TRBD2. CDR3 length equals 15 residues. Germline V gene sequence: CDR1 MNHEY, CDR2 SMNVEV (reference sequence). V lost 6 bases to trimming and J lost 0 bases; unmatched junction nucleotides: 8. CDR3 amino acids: CASRPFGGSSYEQYF. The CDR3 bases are TGTGCCAGCAGACCTTTTGGCGGGAGCTCCTACGAGCAGTACTTC.

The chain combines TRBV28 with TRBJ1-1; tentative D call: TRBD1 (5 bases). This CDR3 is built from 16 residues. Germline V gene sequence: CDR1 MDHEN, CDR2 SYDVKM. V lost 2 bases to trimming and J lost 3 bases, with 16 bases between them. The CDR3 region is CASSLQEGLGDTEAFF. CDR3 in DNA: TGTGCCAGCAGTTTACAAGAGGGGCTGGGAGACACTGAAGCTTTCTTT.

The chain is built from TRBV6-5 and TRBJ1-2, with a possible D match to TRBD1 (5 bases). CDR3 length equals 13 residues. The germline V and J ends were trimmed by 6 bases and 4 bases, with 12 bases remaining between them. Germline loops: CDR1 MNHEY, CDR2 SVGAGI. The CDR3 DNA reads TGTGCCAGCAGCTTACAGGTCTCCTATGGCTACACCTTC. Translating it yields CASSLQVSYGYTF.

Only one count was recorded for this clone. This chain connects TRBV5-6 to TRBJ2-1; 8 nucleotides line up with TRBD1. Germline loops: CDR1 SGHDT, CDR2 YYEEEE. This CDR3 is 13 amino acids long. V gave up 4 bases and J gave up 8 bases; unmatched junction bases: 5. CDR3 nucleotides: TGTGCCAGCAGCCCTGACAGGGGCTATGAGCAGTTCTTC. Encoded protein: CASSPDRGYEQFF.

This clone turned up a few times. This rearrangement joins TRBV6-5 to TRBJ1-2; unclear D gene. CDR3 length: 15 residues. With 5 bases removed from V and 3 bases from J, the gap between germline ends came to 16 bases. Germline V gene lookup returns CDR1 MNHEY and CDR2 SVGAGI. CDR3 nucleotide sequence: TGTGCCAGCAGTCCTGCTTATCTCAGGCACTATGGCTACACCTTC. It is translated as CASSPAYLRHYGYTF.

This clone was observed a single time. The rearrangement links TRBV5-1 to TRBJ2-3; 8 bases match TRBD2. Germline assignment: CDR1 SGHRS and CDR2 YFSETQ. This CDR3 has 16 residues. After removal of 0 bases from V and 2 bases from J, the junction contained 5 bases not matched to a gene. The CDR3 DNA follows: TGCGCCAGCAGCTTGGCGACACTAGCGGTCACAGATACGCAGTATTTT. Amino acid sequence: CASSLATLAVTDTQYF.

The CDR3 loop is CAWSQTVPASGKTTYEQYF. CDR3 in DNA: TGTGCCTGGTCACAAACGGTCCCGGCTAGCGGGAAAACTACCTACGAGCAGTACTTC. The rearrangement links TRBV30 to TRBJ2-7; 9 nucleotides agree with TRBD2. CDR1 is GTSNPN and CDR2 is SVGIG in the germline V gene (reference sequence). This CDR3 comprises 19 residues. Unmatched junction bases numbered 22, after V lost 5 bases and J lost 2 bases.

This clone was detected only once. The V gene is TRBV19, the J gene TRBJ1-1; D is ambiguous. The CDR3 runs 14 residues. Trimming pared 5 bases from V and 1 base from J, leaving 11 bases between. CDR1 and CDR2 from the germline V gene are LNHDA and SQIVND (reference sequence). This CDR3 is CASSPASRNTEAFF. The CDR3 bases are TGTGCCAGTAGTCCAGCCTCTAGGAACACTGAAGCTTTCTTT.

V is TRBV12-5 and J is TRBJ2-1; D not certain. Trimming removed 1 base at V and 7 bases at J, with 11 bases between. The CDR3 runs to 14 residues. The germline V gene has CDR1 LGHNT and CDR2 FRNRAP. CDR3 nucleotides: TGTGCTAGTGGTTTGGCCTCTCTATTGAATGAGCAGTTCTTC. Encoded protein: CASGLASLLNEQFF. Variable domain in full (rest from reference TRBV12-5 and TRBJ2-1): DARVTQTPRHKVTEMGQEVTMRCQPILGHNTVFWYRQTMMQGLELLAYFRNRAPLDDSGMPKDRFSAEMPDATLATLKIQPSEPRDSAVYFCASGLASLLNEQFFGPGTRLTVL.

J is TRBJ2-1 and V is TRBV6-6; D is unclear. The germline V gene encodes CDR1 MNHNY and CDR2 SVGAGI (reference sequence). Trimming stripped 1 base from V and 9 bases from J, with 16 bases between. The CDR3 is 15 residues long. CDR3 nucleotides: TGTGCCAGCAGTTACTGGTCCGGATCATTCGGTGAGCAGTTCTTC. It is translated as CASSYWSGSFGEQFF.